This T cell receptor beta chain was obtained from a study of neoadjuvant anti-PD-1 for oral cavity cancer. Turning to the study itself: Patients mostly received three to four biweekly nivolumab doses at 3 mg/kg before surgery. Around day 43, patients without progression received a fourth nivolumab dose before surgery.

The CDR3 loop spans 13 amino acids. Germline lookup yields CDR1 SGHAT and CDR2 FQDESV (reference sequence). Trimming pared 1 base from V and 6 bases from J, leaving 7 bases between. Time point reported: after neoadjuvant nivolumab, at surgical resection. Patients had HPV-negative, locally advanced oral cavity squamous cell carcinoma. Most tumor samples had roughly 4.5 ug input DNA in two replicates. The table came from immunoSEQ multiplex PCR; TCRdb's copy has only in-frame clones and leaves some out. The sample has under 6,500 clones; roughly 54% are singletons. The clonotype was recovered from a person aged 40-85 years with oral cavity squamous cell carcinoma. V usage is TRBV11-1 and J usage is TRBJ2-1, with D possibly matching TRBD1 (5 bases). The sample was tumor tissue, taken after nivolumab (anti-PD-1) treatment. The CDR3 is CASSLVGVNEQFF. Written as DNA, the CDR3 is TGTGCCAGCAGCTTAGTAGGGGTCAATGAGCAGTTCTTC.